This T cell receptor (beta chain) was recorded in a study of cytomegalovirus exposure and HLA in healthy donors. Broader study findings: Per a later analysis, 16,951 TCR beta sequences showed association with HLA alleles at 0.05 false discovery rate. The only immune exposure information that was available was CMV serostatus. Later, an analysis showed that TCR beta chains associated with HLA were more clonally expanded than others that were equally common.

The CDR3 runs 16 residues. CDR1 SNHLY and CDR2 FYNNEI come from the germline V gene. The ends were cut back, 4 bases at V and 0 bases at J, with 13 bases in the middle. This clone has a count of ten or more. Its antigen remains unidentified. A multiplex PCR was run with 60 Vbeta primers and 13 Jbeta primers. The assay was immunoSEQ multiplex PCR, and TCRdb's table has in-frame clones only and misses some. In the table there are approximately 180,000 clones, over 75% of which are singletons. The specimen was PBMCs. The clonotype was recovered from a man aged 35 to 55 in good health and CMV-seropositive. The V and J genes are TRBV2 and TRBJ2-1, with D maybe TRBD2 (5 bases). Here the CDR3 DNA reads TGTGCCAGCAGTGTGAGGGCAGCTACCTCCTACAATGAGCAGTTCTTC. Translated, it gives CASSVRAATSYNEQFF.